The 31 T cell receptor beta chains below come from one sample, sequenced in a study of blood T cell repertoires in COVID-19. Generated by immunoSEQ multiplex PCR, the TCRdb table keeps only in-frame clones and is missing some. Of a few hundred thousand clones in the sample, around nine tenths were seen once. The specimen was peripheral blood. These receptors were obtained from a woman aged 55-70 years with COVID-19, enrolled during active disease.

The rearrangement joins TRBV7-9 to TRBJ2-2; possible D gene TRBD1, 6 bases. Trimming shortened V by 3 bases and J by 7 bases, and 18 bases separated the two germline ends. Germline V gives CDR1 SEHNR, CDR2 FQNEAQ (reference sequence). This CDR3 region has 16 residues. CDR3 nucleotides: TGTGCCAGCAGCTTTAGGTTGGCAGGGGCTCACGGGGAGCTGTTTTTT. It encodes CASSFRLAGAHGELFF. Supplemented by reference TRBV7-9 and TRBJ2-2, the full variable domain reads DTGVSQNPRHKITKRGQNVTFRCDPISEHNRLYWYRQTLGQGPEFLTYFQNEAQLEKSRLLSDRFSAERPKGSFSTLEIQRTEQGDSAMYLCASSFRLAGAHGELFFGEGSRLTVL.

The chain employs TRBV28 and TRBJ2-2, with a weak D call TRBD2 (5 bases). The ends were cut back, 3 bases at V and 6 bases at J, with 17 bases in the middle. Germline assignment: CDR1 MDHEN and CDR2 SYDVKM. This CDR3 is 16 amino acids long. CDR3 bases: TGTGCCAGCAGTTTTGGCGGGCCCCTGGAGGCCGGGGAGCTGTTTTTT. Amino acid sequence: CASSFGGPLEAGELFF. Together with reference TRBV28 and TRBJ2-2, the CDR3 gives the full variable domain: DVKVTQSSRYLVKRTGEKVFLECVQDMDHENMFWYRQDPGLGLRLIYFSYDVKMKEKGDIPEGYSVSREKKERFSLILESASTNQTSMYLCASSFGGPLEAGELFFGEGSRLTVL.

The chain recombines TRBV7-9 with TRBJ1-4; D is ambiguous. The CDR3 is made up of 14 amino acids. Trimming shortened V by 1 base and J by 8 bases, and 11 bases separated the two germline ends. Germline CDR1 reads SEHNR; CDR2 reads FQNEAQ (reference sequence). CDR3 coding DNA: TGTGCCAGCAGCTTAGGGAGTTTCGGGGAAAAACTGTTTTTT. This encodes CASSLGSFGEKLFF.

V usage is TRBV5-1 and J usage is TRBJ2-1, with 9 bases fitting TRBD1. The CDR3 has 16 amino acids. CDR1 SGHRS and CDR2 YFSETQ come from the germline V gene. The V segment lost 0 bases and the J segment 3 bases; nucleotides outside the gene matches: 4. CDR3: CASSLALGQGYNEQFF. DNA for the CDR3: TGCGCCAGCAGCTTGGCGCTGGGACAGGGCTACAATGAGCAGTTCTTC.

In its sample, this clone was seen once. The genes are TRBV19 and TRBJ1-5, with 7 nucleotides matching TRBD1. V dropped 7 bases and J dropped 5; count of bases not matched to a gene: 14. The CDR3 sequence is 16 residues long. Germline loops: CDR1 LNHDA, CDR2 SQIVND (reference sequence). As DNA, the CDR3 is TGTGCCAGTACCACCGCGGGCAGGGGGAGGCATCAGCCCCAGCATTTT. Translating it yields CASTTAGRGRHQPQHF.

The chain joins TRBV3-1 (or the pseudogene TRBV3-2) to TRBJ2-5, with TRBD2 identical over 8 bases. The CDR3 totals 18 residues. The V segment lost 0 bases and the J segment 0 bases; nucleotides outside the gene matches: 9. Germline V gene sequence: CDR1 LGHDT, CDR2 YNNKEL (reference sequence). CDR3 sequence (DNA): TGTGCCAGCAGCCAAGAGGGGCGGCGGGAGGCATACCAAGAGACCCAGTACTTC. The encoded protein is CASSQEGRREAYQETQYF.

The chain carries TRBV19 and TRBJ2-1, with a tentative D call TRBD1 (5 bases). V was trimmed by 9 bases and J by 9 bases, leaving 15 bases between them. CDR3 size: 12 residues. Germline V lookup: CDR1 LNHDA, CDR2 SQIVND (reference sequence). CDR3 residues: CASLTRRGEQFF. CDR3 nucleotides: TGTGCCAGCCTTACTCGTAGGGGTGAGCAGTTCTTC. Drawing the rest from reference TRBV19 and TRBJ2-1, the complete variable domain is DGGITQSPKYLFRKEGQNVTLSCEQNLNHDAMYWYRQDPGQGLRLIYYSQIVNDFQKGDIAEGYSVSREKKESFPLTVTSAQKNPTAFYLCASLTRRGEQFFGPGTRLTVL.

This clone occurred once. This sequence joins TRBV29-1 and TRBJ2-7; TRBD2 matches at 7 bases. The CDR3 loop spans 12 amino acids. Germline CDR1 is SQVTM and CDR2 is ANQGSEA. After removal of 7 bases from V and 0 bases from J, the junction contained 3 bases not matched to a gene. The chain's CDR3 is CSAGEGSYEQYF. Here the CDR3 DNA reads TGCAGCGCGGGGGAGGGCTCCTACGAGCAGTACTTC.

V usage is TRBV2 and J usage is TRBJ2-3; the match to TRBD2 covers 13 bases. Germline CDR1 and CDR2: SNHLY and FYNNEI. The CDR3 contains 15 residues. Trimming removed 4 bases from V and 5 bases from J; junction bases left unmatched: 3. CDR3 nucleotides: TGTGCCAGCAGTGGACTAGCGGGAGGATTAGATACGCAGTATTTT. Translation gives CASSGLAGGLDTQYF.

The genes are TRBV2 and TRBJ2-2; the D gene is possibly TRBD1 (6 bases). Trimming cost V 6 bases and J 5 bases, with 13 bases left between them. Germline-derived CDR1 and CDR2 are SNHLY and FYNNEI. This CDR3 is 14 amino acids long. Here the CDR3 reads CASRSWTVTGELFF. The DNA of the CDR3 is TGTGCCAGCAGATCCTGGACAGTGACCGGGGAGCTGTTTTTT.

About this clone: An end of the junction does not agree with germline; a read error may underlie this. This sequence joins TRBV3-1 (or the pseudogene TRBV3-2) and TRBJ2-2; D is unresolved. This CDR3 contains 13 residues. Per the germline V gene, CDR1 is LGHDT and CDR2 is YNNKEL (reference sequence). CDR3 DNA: TGTGCCAGCAGCCAAGGAGGCACCCGGGAGCTGTTTTTT. Encoded protein: CASSQGGTRELFF.

This clone was counted a single time. The rearrangement uses TRBV5-6 and TRBJ1-2, with TRBD1 matching over 8 bases. The V gene's germline CDR1 is SGHDT and CDR2 YYEEEE. V lost 7 bases and J lost 4; bases outside the gene matches: 12. This CDR3 has 15 amino acids. CDR3 amino acids: CASFPGGGRRYGYTF. CDR3 DNA: TGTGCCAGCTTCCCAGGGGGCGGAAGACGCTATGGCTACACCTTC. Drawing the rest from reference TRBV5-6 and TRBJ1-2, the complete variable domain is DAGVTQSPTHLIKTRGQQVTLRCSPKSGHDTVSWYQQALGQGPQFIFQYYEEEERQRGNFPDRFSGHQFPNYSSELNVNALLLGDSALYLCASFPGGGRRYGYTFGSGTRLTVV.

The chain uses TRBV5-1 and TRBJ1-2; TRBD1 agrees at 10 bases. The germline gives CDR1 SGHRS, CDR2 YFSETQ. The CDR3 totals 15 residues. The V segment lost 5 bases and the J segment 9 bases; nucleotides outside the gene matches: 13. The CDR3 DNA sequence: TGCGCCAGCAGTTACCGGGACAGGGGCCTGAACAGCTACACCTTC. It codes for CASSYRDRGLNSYTF.

The chain uses TRBV6-6 and TRBJ1-3; D uncertain. The germline V and J ends were trimmed by 7 bases and 4 bases, with 20 bases remaining between them. Germline loops: CDR1 MNHNY, CDR2 SVGAGI (reference sequence). The CDR3 extends over 16 amino acids. As DNA, the CDR3 is TGTGCCAGCATCCGACACGCCCAAGCGGGCGGAAACACCATATATTTT. This gives the protein CASIRHAQAGGNTIYF.

CDR3 residues: CASRSQGPGPQHF. The CDR3 DNA is TGTGCCAGCAGATCCCAGGGTCCGGGGCCCCAGCATTTT. J is TRBJ1-5 and V is TRBV28; tentatively, D is TRBD1 (5 bases). Germline values: CDR1 MDHEN, CDR2 SYDVKM. CDR3 length: 13 amino acids. V lost 6 bases, J lost 9 bases, and 15 bases lay in between.

This clone appeared a single time. The chain joins TRBV7-8 to TRBJ2-7; the match to TRBD2 covers 9 bases. V shed 5 bases and J 0 bases; nucleotides not matched to a gene: 14. The CDR3 runs to 18 residues. CDR1 is SGHVS and CDR2 is FQNEAQ in the germline V gene. CDR3 nucleotides: TGTGCCAGCAGCGGGCCGAAGGGAGCGGGAGGCCTCTCCTACGAGCAGTACTTC. This translates into CASSGPKGAGGLSYEQYF.

The rearrangement uses TRBV7-9 and TRBJ2-3; 7 bases map to TRBD1. V dropped 5 bases and J dropped 5; count of bases not matched to a gene: 10. The germline CDR1 and CDR2 sequences are SEHNR and FQNEAQ (reference sequence). This CDR3 has 15 residues. As DNA, the CDR3 is TGTGCCAGCAGCCGGCCCACAGGGGCGGGAGATACGCAGTATTTT. It translates to CASSRPTGAGDTQYF.

The J gene is TRBJ2-3, the V gene TRBV18; 14 nucleotides line up with TRBD2. The ends lost 4 bases at V and 3 bases at J; junction bases unmatched: 3. Germline V lookup: CDR1 KGHSH, CDR2 LQKENI. This CDR3 contains 16 residues. The CDR3: CASSRGLAGVTDTQYF. DNA of the CDR3: TGTGCCAGCTCACGGGGACTAGCGGGAGTGACAGATACGCAGTATTTT.

V is TRBV10-2 and J is TRBJ1-4; the D is unclear. CDR1 is WSHSY and CDR2 is SAAADI in the germline V gene. Deletions cut 6 bases from V and 1 base from J, with 9 bases between. This CDR3 spans 14 amino acids. The CDR3 is CASRRAETNEKLFF. CDR3 bases: TGCGCCAGCAGGCGGGCGGAAACTAATGAAAAACTGTTTTTT.

The chain employs TRBV19 and TRBJ1-1, with D perhaps TRBD1 (5 bases). Germline V lookup: CDR1 LNHDA, CDR2 SQIVND (reference sequence). V lost 5 bases and J 1 base, leaving 20 bases between the germline ends. The CDR3 consists of 17 residues. Written as DNA, the CDR3 is TGTGCCAGTAGTCCCCGTGGTGGGGGGACGAGGAACACTGAAGCTTTCTTT. The encoded protein is CASSPRGGGTRNTEAFF.

The chain joins TRBV6-5 to TRBJ2-3; D is unresolved. V dropped 2 bases and J dropped 3 bases, with 15 bases sitting between them. Germline loops: CDR1 MNHEY, CDR2 SVGAGI. The CDR3 runs to 16 residues. The CDR3 DNA reads TGTGCCAGCAGTTACGGGTCTAGTCGTGCAACAGATACGCAGTATTTT. This encodes CASSYGSSRATDTQYF.

The chain couples TRBV20-1 to TRBJ2-5, with 7 nucleotides matching TRBD2. The length of the CDR3 is 12 residues. V was clipped by 3 bases and J by 4 bases; unmatched bases: 2. CDR1 and CDR2 (germline): DFQATT, SNEGSKA (reference sequence). The CDR3 region is CSASWGGETQYF. CDR3 coding DNA: TGCAGTGCTAGTTGGGGGGGAGAGACCCAGTACTTC.

The gene calls are TRBV5-1 and TRBJ2-7; 9 positions agree with TRBD1. V dropped 2 bases and J dropped 6; count of bases not matched to a gene: 9. The V gene's germline CDR1 is SGHRS and CDR2 YFSETQ. The CDR3 is made up of 15 amino acids. The CDR3 region is CASSLPGTGLAEQYF. For the CDR3, the DNA is TGCGCCAGCAGCTTACCCGGGACAGGGTTGGCCGAGCAGTACTTC.

This clone came up a few times. The rearrangement joins TRBV7-9 to TRBJ2-5; 7 bases agree with TRBD1. Germline-derived CDR1 and CDR2 are SEHNR and FQNEAQ (reference sequence). Germline trimming cut 2 bases from V and 2 bases from J; bases unmatched to any gene: 8. The CDR3 covers 16 residues. As DNA, the CDR3 is TGTGCCAGCAGCTTAACCGGACAGGCGATACAAGAGACCCAGTACTTC. This codes for CASSLTGQAIQETQYF. Full variable domain (rest looked up from reference TRBV7-9 and TRBJ2-5): DTGVSQNPRHKITKRGQNVTFRCDPISEHNRLYWYRQTLGQGPEFLTYFQNEAQLEKSRLLSDRFSAERPKGSFSTLEIQRTEQGDSAMYLCASSLTGQAIQETQYFGPGTRLLVL.

The chain carries TRBV27 and TRBJ2-1; TRBD2 aligns across 9 bases. Per germline, CDR1 MNHEY and CDR2 SMNVEV (reference sequence). V shed 1 base, J shed 3 bases, and the junction held 4 bases outside the gene matches. This CDR3 has 16 residues. The CDR3, as DNA: TGTGCCAGCAGTTTATTGGCGGGAGGGATCTACAATGAGCAGTTCTTC. Amino acids: CASSLLAGGIYNEQFF.

The rearrangement uses TRBV5-1 and TRBJ2-3; no firm D call. The CDR3 spans 16 residues. Trimming cost V 4 bases and J 1 base, with 16 bases left between them. Germline V CDR1 and CDR2: SGHRS, YFSETQ. CDR3 region: CASSQRPGPRTDTQYF. CDR3 nucleotides: TGCGCCAGCAGCCAGCGCCCGGGTCCGCGCACAGATACGCAGTATTTT. Full variable domain (outside the CDR3, taken from reference TRBV5-1 and TRBJ2-3): KAGVTQTPRYLIKTRGQQVTLSCSPISGHRSVSWYQQTPGQGLQFLFEYFSETQRNKGNFPGRFSGRQFSNSRSEMNVSTLELGDSALYLCASSQRPGPRTDTQYFGPGTRLTVL.

The V and J genes are TRBV9 and TRBJ2-5, with D perhaps TRBD2 (6 bases). CDR3 length: 15 amino acids. Germline CDR1 reads SGDLS; CDR2 reads YYNGEE. The V end was cut by 1 base, the J end by 2 bases, with 12 bases between. The CDR3 DNA follows: TGTGCCAGCAGCGTACGTTCGACTAGACAAGAGACCCAGTACTTC. Its protein product is CASSVRSTRQETQYF.

This CDR3 is CASSLAFGGASINEQFF. CDR3 sequence (DNA): TGTGCCAGCAGCTTAGCTTTCGGCGGAGCCTCTATCAATGAGCAGTTCTTC. The V and J genes are TRBV7-9 and TRBJ2-1; D ambiguous. Deletions cut 0 bases from V and 6 bases from J, with 18 bases between. The CDR3 runs 17 residues. CDR1 is SEHNR, CDR2 FQNEAQ, per germline (reference sequence).

The V gene is TRBV5-5, the J gene TRBJ2-7, with TRBD2 identical over 15 bases. V dropped 5 bases and J dropped 13; count of bases not matched to a gene: 10. Germline V gene data show CDR1 as SGHKS and CDR2 as YYEKEE (reference sequence). The CDR3 has 14 amino acids. CDR3 sequence (DNA): TGTGCCAGCAGTCCCCCCGGGACTAGCGGGAGGTACTACTTC. This translates into CASSPPGTSGRYYF.

This clone was detected once. The rearrangement links TRBV5-4 to TRBJ2-3, with 15 positions matching TRBD2. Trimming took 4 bases from V and 2 from J; bases not matched to a gene: 8. CDR3 length: 18 amino acids. CDR1 is SGHNT, CDR2 YYREEE, per germline (reference sequence). CDR3 region: CASSKGLAGGRFTDTQYF. In DNA, the CDR3 is TGTGCCAGCAGCAAGGGACTAGCGGGAGGAAGATTCACAGATACGCAGTATTTT. The whole variable domain, remainder taken from reference TRBV5-4 and TRBJ2-3, is ETGVTQSPTHLIKTRGQQVTLRCSSQSGHNTVSWYQQALGQGPQFIFQYYREEENGRGNFPPRFSGLQFPNYSSELNVNALELDDSALYLCASSKGLAGGRFTDTQYFGPGTRLTVL.

CDR3 sequence (DNA): TGTGCCAGCAGTTACTCGGAGGGTCCGAGGTACTTC. Translated: CASSYSEGPRYF. This chain connects TRBV6-5 to TRBJ2-7, with a weak D call TRBD2 (6 bases). This CDR3 is built from 12 residues. Between the trimmed V and J ends, which lost 0 bases and 12 bases, there was a span of 12 bases. The germline V gene has CDR1 MNHEY and CDR2 SVGAGI.